This T cell receptor (beta chain) was retrieved from a study of T cells in Graves' hyperthyroidism and ophthalmopathy. Study at large: Peripheral blood was secured at the point of initial diagnosis, before any treatment.

Diagnoses were established using clinical symptoms, serum thyroxine and TRAb, thyroid ultrasound and orbital computed tomography. The TCR beta CDR3 regions underwent amplification using RNA transcripts as the source. RT-PCR in the first round (using the HTBI primer set) targeted the TCR CDR3. Using its own MiXCR run on the multiplex PCR reads, TCRdb lists one record per CDR3 protein. Of hundreds of thousands of distinct CDR3 sequences in the sample, roughly 14% were seen once. The CDR3 has 19 amino acids. Germline CDR1 reads ENHRY; CDR2 reads SYGVKD. This clonotype was detected a few times. Its specificity is not known. Germline and junction disagree at one end, which may indicate a read error. Regarding the study as a whole: The majority of expanded thyroid clonotypes above 0.001 also appeared in blood.

The receptor was derived from a woman aged 40 to 50 with Graves' ophthalmopathy. The sequenced sample was blood. The chain is built from TRBV10-3 and TRBJ2-7; the match to TRBD2 covers 7 bases. The DNA for the CDR3 is TGTGCCATCAGTGTGATTACAGCGGGGTCGTGGGTAAGAGCCTACGAGCGGTACTTC. It encodes CAISVITAGSWVRAYERYF.